One sample yielded the 7 T cell receptor beta chains listed below, sequenced in a study of Graves' ophthalmopathy and Graves' hyperthyroidism. RNA transcripts were the template, and TCR beta CDR3 regions were amplified from them. RT-PCR with HTBI primers came first, then second-round multiplex PCR. TCRdb analysed the multiplex PCR reads with MiXCR anew, one entry per CDR3 protein. The table has roughly 500,000 distinct CDR3 sequences, 13% to 15% seen once. The sequenced material came from blood. The receptors derive from a woman aged 30 to 39 with Graves' ophthalmopathy.

This clonotype was found a few times. The CDR3 DNA reads TGCAGTGCTAGCCAGGAAAAGCCCCAGCATTTT. It yields the protein CSASQEKPQHF. The V call is TRBV20-1, the J call TRBJ1-5; D uncertain. CDR3 length: 11 residues. Germline V gene lookup returns CDR1 DFQATT and CDR2 SNEGSKA (reference sequence). Trimming took off 3 bases at V and 8 bases at J, with 8 bases between the two ends.

The chain has TRBV12-3 or TRBV12-4 and TRBJ1-2, with TRBD1 matching 8 bases. This CDR3 region has 15 residues. With 6 bases clipped from V and 8 bases from J, the junction kept 14 bases outside the gene matches. The CDR3 coding sequence is TGTGCCAGCAGACAGGACAGGGAATCCCTCTGGGGCTACACCTTC. The encoded protein is CASRQDRESLWGYTF.

This clonotype was recorded many times. The rearrangement links TRBV6-5 to TRBJ1-4; D not certain. This CDR3 has 15 amino acids. Looked up from germline, CDR1 is MNHEY and CDR2 is SVGAGI. Trimming cost V 4 bases and J 8 bases, with 17 bases left between them. The DNA for the CDR3 is TGTGCCAGCAGTTCCCCTATCCGGAGAGACGAAAAACTGTTTTTT. Translated, it gives CASSSPIRRDEKLFF.

This clonotype was observed many times. The CDR3 DNA reads as TGTGCCAGCAGCTTAGTGGGAGGGGGGGCACAAGAGACCCAGTACTTC. Translation gives CASSLVGGGAQETQYF. The V and J genes are TRBV11-2 and TRBJ2-5; D may be TRBD2 (7 bases). The germline V gene encodes CDR1 SGHAT and CDR2 FQNNGV. There are 16 residues in the CDR3. Trimming cost V 1 base and J 2 bases, with 14 bases left between them. The variable domain in full, completed from reference TRBV11-2 and TRBJ2-5, reads EAGVAQSPRYKIIEKRQSVAFWCNPISGHATLYWYQQILGQGPKLLIQFQNNGVVDDSQLPKDRFSAERLKGVDSTLKIQPAKLEDSAVYLCASSLVGGGAQETQYFGPGTRLLVL.

The DNA of the CDR3 is TGTGCCAGCAGCCAACGCCCGGGACAGCTAAACACCGGGGAGCTGTTTTTT. This encodes CASSQRPGQLNTGELFF. V is TRBV12-3 or TRBV12-4 and J is TRBJ2-2; 7 bases line up with TRBD1. The CDR3 has 17 amino acids. V lost 6 bases to trimming and J lost 2 bases; unmatched junction nucleotides: 12.

This clonotype was detected many times. The chain carries TRBV6-1 and TRBJ1-1; the match to TRBD1 covers 8 bases. V lost 7 bases to trimming and J lost 7 bases; unmatched junction nucleotides: 5. This CDR3 has 12 residues. Germline loops: CDR1 MNHNS, CDR2 SASEGT. The CDR3 coding sequence is TGTGCCAGCACCGCTACAGGGGGTGAAGCTTTCTTT. Protein sequence: CASTATGGEAFF.

This clonotype was recorded a few times. V gene TRBV30 combines with J gene TRBJ2-6; D is perhaps TRBD1 or TRBD2 (7 bases each). Germline loops: CDR1 GTSNPN, CDR2 SVGIG (reference sequence). This CDR3 is built from 20 residues. With 2 bases removed from V and 0 bases from J, the gap between germline ends came to 23 bases. The CDR3 here is CAWSYPRGDYRGSGANVLTF. The CDR3 nucleotides are TGTGCCTGGAGTTATCCCAGGGGGGACTATAGGGGCTCTGGGGCCAACGTCCTGACTTTC.